The next 22 T cell receptor beta chains were all read from a single sample in a study of CD8+CD57+ T cells in acquired aplastic anemia. Genomic DNA, serving as template, underwent TCR beta VDJ and CDR3 profiling. TCRdb ran MiXCR on the reads and lists one entry per CDR3 protein. The data show roughly 130,000 distinct CDR3 sequences, around 48% seen once. Sequenced: sorted CD4+, CD8+, or CD8+CD57+ T cells (not recorded which) from PBMCs. The source of these receptors is a human donor in good health, serving as a control.

This clonotype occurred once. With a much larger clone just one base away, this may be a read error. V gene TRBV6-5 combines with J gene TRBJ2-7, with 9 nucleotides matching TRBD2. CDR3 length equals 16 residues. Germline V gene lookup returns CDR1 MNHEY and CDR2 SVGAGI. For the CDR3, the DNA is TGTGCCAGCCGTTACTCCGGGACTAGCAGTTTCTACGAGCAGTACTTC. Its translation is CASRYSGTSSFYEQYF.

This CDR3 is CATSREAGTNTGELFF. DNA of the CDR3: TGTGCCACCAGCAGAGAGGCGGGCACCAACACCGGGGAGCTGTTTTTT. The V call is TRBV15, the J call TRBJ2-2; TRBD2 is a possible D gene (5 bases). Germline values: CDR1 LNHNV, CDR2 YYDKDF (reference sequence). V lost 0 bases to trimming and J lost 2 bases, with 10 bases between them. CDR3 length equals 16 residues.

This chain joins TRBV10-2 and TRBJ2-7, with D perhaps TRBD1 (6 bases). Trimming removed 7 bases at V and 5 bases at J, with 12 bases between. The length of the CDR3 is 12 residues. Per the germline V gene, CDR1 is WSHSY and CDR2 is SAAADI. This CDR3 reads CASMDRVHEQYF. In nucleotides, the CDR3 is TGCGCCAGCATGGACAGAGTTCACGAGCAGTACTTC.

A single count supports this clonotype. This chain joins TRBV29-1 and TRBJ2-7, with 16 bases fitting TRBD2. The CDR3 spans 15 residues. Trimming took 4 bases from V and 7 from J; bases not matched to a gene: 7. Germline V gene data show CDR1 as SQVTM and CDR2 as ANQGSEA. CDR3 bases: TGCAGCGTTGCGGGACTAGCGGGGGGGCGGAATGAGCAGTACTTC. It codes for CSVAGLAGGRNEQYF.

As concerns this clonotype: Given a much more abundant clone one base away, this may be a read error. V usage is TRBV10-2 and J usage is TRBJ2-7, with D perhaps matching TRBD1 (7 bases). CDR1 WSHSY and CDR2 SAAADI come from the germline V gene. There are 17 residues in the CDR3. For the CDR3, the DNA is TGTGCCAGCAGCCGACCGACAGGGACGGGAGACTCCTACGAGCAGTACTTC. Translating it yields CASSRPTGTGDSYEQYF.

This clonotype appeared many times. The chain joins TRBV3-1 to TRBJ1-1, with 7 bases fitting TRBD1. CDR1 is LGHDT, CDR2 YNNKEL, per germline (reference sequence). This CDR3 has 13 residues. The V and J ends lost 5 bases and 6 bases, in that order; junction bases with no gene match: 6. The CDR3 DNA reads TGTGCCAGCAGCTGGGACAGCCTGGCTGAAGCTTTCTTT. It specifies CASSWDSLAEAFF.

J is TRBJ1-3 and V is TRBV7-2; D is unclear. Per the germline V gene, CDR1 is SGHTA and CDR2 is FQGNSA. Trimming took off 2 bases at V and 2 bases at J, with 10 bases between the two ends. The CDR3 sequence is 15 residues long. CDR3 residues: CASSLSLFPGNTIYF. Here the CDR3 DNA reads TGTGCCAGCAGCTTATCCCTGTTCCCTGGAAACACCATATATTTT.

In this sample, this clonotype turned up a few times. A read error may account for a junction end that differs from germline. This sequence joins TRBV20-1 and TRBJ2-1, with D tentatively TRBD2 (5 bases). CDR1 is DFQATT, CDR2 SNEGSKA, per germline (reference sequence). The CDR3 is made up of 14 amino acids. In DNA form, the CDR3 reads TGCAGTGCCAGAGGGTTTTTCGCCTACAATGAGCAGCTCTTC. This sequence encodes CSARGFFAYNEQLF.

The rearrangement uses TRBV14 and TRBJ2-7; 9 bases fit TRBD1. The V gene end was trimmed by 7 bases and the J gene end by 3 bases; junction bases not matched to a gene: 10. This CDR3 is built from 15 residues. CDR1 and CDR2 from the germline V gene are SGHDN and FVKESK. The CDR3 coding sequence is TGTGCCAGCACCCGTTCGGGACAGGGTAACTACGAGCAGTACTTC. Protein sequence: CASTRSGQGNYEQYF.

The J gene is TRBJ2-7, the V gene TRBV5-1, with D perhaps TRBD2 (6 bases). V dropped 0 bases and J dropped 4 bases, with 11 bases sitting between them. The CDR3 runs 14 residues. Looked up from germline, CDR1 is SGHRS and CDR2 is YFSETQ. DNA for the CDR3: TGCGCCAGCAGCTTGGATCGAGCGGGTTACGAGCAGTACTTC. Its translation is CASSLDRAGYEQYF. Variable domain in full (rest from reference TRBV5-1 and TRBJ2-7): KAGVTQTPRYLIKTRGQQVTLSCSPISGHRSVSWYQQTPGQGLQFLFEYFSETQRNKGNFPGRFSGRQFSNSRSEMNVSTLELGDSALYLCASSLDRAGYEQYFGPGTRLTVT.

The sample holds many counts of this clonotype. The DNA of the CDR3 is TGTGCCAGCAGCTTCTACGGGCAAGCAGATTCACCCCTCCACTTT. Protein product: CASSFYGQADSPLHF. V usage is TRBV5-6 and J usage is TRBJ1-6; D gene uncertain. The CDR3 consists of 15 residues. Germline V gene data show CDR1 as SGHDT and CDR2 as YYEEEE. V was pared by 2 bases and J by 8 bases, with 14 bases between.

This clonotype appeared a single time. J is TRBJ1-5 and V is TRBV10-2, with 9 bases lining up with TRBD1. The CDR3 covers 13 residues. Germline trimming cut 8 bases from V and 5 bases from J; bases unmatched to any gene: 4. Germline loops: CDR1 WSHSY, CDR2 SAAADI. The CDR3 DNA reads TGCGCCAGCTCAAGACAGGGGGATCAGCCCCAGCATTTT. Translation: CASSRQGDQPQHF.

V usage is TRBV2 and J usage is TRBJ2-5, with D possibly matching TRBD1 (5 bases). Germline V lookup: CDR1 SNHLY, CDR2 FYNNEI. V was cut by 4 bases and J by 5 bases, with 17 bases left in between. The CDR3 contains 15 residues. In nucleotides, the CDR3 is TGTGCCAGCAGTGTGAGTGGTGGGGCCGAGGAGACCCAGTACTTC. Translating it yields CASSVSGGAEETQYF. The full variable domain, rest sourced from reference TRBV2 and TRBJ2-5, is EPEVTQTPSHQVTQMGQEVILRCVPISNHLYFYWYRQILGQKVEFLVSFYNNEISEKSEIFDDQFSVERPDGSNFTLKIRSTKLEDSAMYFCASSVSGGAEETQYFGPGTRLLVL.

V and J are TRBV28 and TRBJ1-1, with 8 bases lining up with TRBD1. This CDR3 is built from 11 residues. The V gene's germline CDR1 is MDHEN and CDR2 SYDVKM. V dropped 5 bases and J dropped 10; count of bases not matched to a gene: 3. Here the CDR3 reads CASSLGQGAFF. CDR3 nucleotide sequence: TGTGCCAGCAGTCTCGGACAGGGAGCTTTCTTT. Looking up the rest from reference TRBV28 and TRBJ1-1 gives the full variable domain: DVKVTQSSRYLVKRTGEKVFLECVQDMDHENMFWYRQDPGLGLRLIYFSYDVKMKEKGDIPEGYSVSREKKERFSLILESASTNQTSMYLCASSLGQGAFFGQGTRLTVV.

The chain employs TRBV15 and TRBJ1-3; D gene uncertain. V dropped 2 bases and J dropped 4 bases, with 15 bases sitting between them. The length of the CDR3 is 16 residues. Germline CDR1 reads LNHNV; CDR2 reads YYDKDF (reference sequence). Here the CDR3 DNA reads TGTGCCACCAGCAGATCCCCCCGGGAGGCAGGAAACACCATATATTTT. Protein: CATSRSPREAGNTIYF.

This clonotype was recorded many times. This chain links TRBV6-1 with TRBJ1-1; tentatively, D is TRBD1 (5 bases). Germline CDR1 is MNHNS and CDR2 is SASEGT. V lost 6 bases, J lost 0 bases, and 11 bases lay in between. This CDR3 is 14 amino acids long. The CDR3 reads CASRRDGLNTEAFF. CDR3 in DNA: TGTGCCAGCAGGAGGGACGGATTGAACACTGAAGCTTTCTTT.

This clonotype was counted a few times. The chain recombines TRBV2 with TRBJ2-3; 9 bases are shared with TRBD1. The CDR3 extends over 15 amino acids. The ends lost 5 bases at V and 3 bases at J; junction bases unmatched: 6. CDR1 and CDR2 from the germline V gene are SNHLY and FYNNEI. CDR3 sequence (DNA): TGTGCCAGCAGTATCCGACAGGGGGGAACAGATACGCAGTATTTT. As protein: CASSIRQGGTDTQYF.

The chain is built from TRBV2 and TRBJ2-7; no definite D call. V gave up 6 bases and J gave up 3 bases, with 12 bases separating them. The CDR3 runs 13 residues. Germline V gene lookup returns CDR1 SNHLY and CDR2 FYNNEI. The CDR3: CASRTVRNYEQYF. The CDR3, as DNA: TGTGCCAGCAGAACGGTAAGGAACTACGAGCAGTACTTC.

This clonotype was counted between two and nine times. This chain links TRBV15 with TRBJ2-7; no firm D call. Germline assignment: CDR1 LNHNV and CDR2 YYDKDF (reference sequence). V lost 0 bases and J 2 bases, leaving 14 bases between the germline ends. This CDR3 contains 16 residues. CDR3 sequence (DNA): TGTGCCACCAGCAGAGATCGTTCCCCCTCTACCTACGAGCAGTACTTC. The encoded protein is CATSRDRSPSTYEQYF.

The chain couples TRBV11-3 to TRBJ2-5; D may be TRBD1 (6 bases). The germline gives CDR1 SGHNT, CDR2 YENEEA. This CDR3 spans 15 amino acids. Trimming cost V 6 bases and J 0 bases, with 14 bases left between them. CDR3 sequence (DNA): TGTGCCAGCAGTGAATGGGCAGGGGACCAAGAGACCCAGTACTTC. It yields the protein CASSEWAGDQETQYF. Looking up the rest from reference TRBV11-3 and TRBJ2-5 gives the full variable domain: EAGVVQSPRYKIIEKKQPVAFWCNPISGHNTLYWYLQNLGQGPELLIRYENEEAVDDSQLPKDRFSAERLKGVDSTLKIQPAELGDSAVYLCASSEWAGDQETQYFGPGTRLLVL.

The gene calls are TRBV11-2 and TRBJ2-3; 8 nucleotides agree with TRBD2. Germline CDR1 and CDR2: SGHAT and FQNNGV. Unmatched junction bases numbered 10, after V lost 6 bases and J lost 2 bases. The length of the CDR3 is 16 residues. CDR3 sequence reads: CASSLAGGGPTDTQYF. The CDR3 DNA reads as TGTGCCAGCAGTCTCGCTGGCGGGGGGCCCACAGATACGCAGTATTTT.

J is TRBJ2-3 and V is TRBV7-6; D remains unclear. The assigned J gene may be wrong: the sequence end matches TRBJ1-5 better. CDR3 length equals 15 residues. Germline V CDR1 and CDR2: SGHVS, FNYEAQ. CDR3 sequence reads: CASSPRTSPTDTQHF. CDR3 bases: TGTGCCAGCAGCCCTCGGACTAGCCCCACAGATACGCAGCATTTT.